This passage covers 21 T cell receptor beta chains from one sample sequenced in a study of OX40 agonist ivuxolimab in advanced cancers. The protocol used for the library was the immunoSEQ multiplex PCR assay. This immuneACCESS table, as held by TCRdb, lists in-frame sequences with V and J called but not all clones. Of the missing ones, under half trace to an unresolved V gene in checked studies; the others have no known cause. The sample table lists roughly 73,000 clones, roughly 90% of them with a count of one. Around 2.5% of the sample comes from the top ten. Sequencing used CD4+ or CD8+ T cells sorted from blood, obtained in a trial of the OX40 agonist ivuxolimab. The receptor source for this set is an adult with an advanced solid tumor such as melanoma, head and neck, liver or kidney cancer.

J is TRBJ2-2 and V is TRBV28; 8 nucleotides match TRBD1. This CDR3 comprises 16 residues. Germline trimming cut 0 bases from V and 7 bases from J; bases unmatched to any gene: 7. Germline loops: CDR1 MDHEN, CDR2 SYDVKM. The CDR3 protein is CASSLWGQVAVGELFF. Here the CDR3 DNA reads TGTGCCAGCAGTTTATGGGGACAGGTGGCGGTCGGGGAGCTGTTTTTT.

This rearrangement joins TRBV7-2 to TRBJ2-3; D uncertain. The CDR3 has 16 amino acids. V dropped 4 bases and J dropped 0 bases, with 14 bases sitting between them. Germline V gene sequence: CDR1 SGHTA, CDR2 FQGNSA. CDR3 protein: CASSSPWSKSTDTQYF. The CDR3 DNA reads TGTGCCAGCAGCTCCCCCTGGAGCAAGAGCACAGATACGCAGTATTTT.

V is TRBV15 and J is TRBJ1-2; perhaps TRBD1 as D (6 bases). Per germline, CDR1 LNHNV and CDR2 YYDKDF (reference sequence). Trimming took 3 bases from V and 0 from J, leaving 11 bases between them. The CDR3 is 15 residues long. The CDR3 region is CATSRGGTSNYGYTF. The CDR3 DNA follows: TGTGCCACCAGCAGGGGGGGGACATCTAACTATGGCTACACCTTC.

J is TRBJ1-2 and V is TRBV28, with D uncertain. From germline, CDR1 is MDHEN and CDR2 SYDVKM. There are 11 residues in the CDR3. V shed 7 bases and J shed 4 bases, with 7 bases lying between them. CDR3 in DNA: TGTGCCAGCACTCGCAGCTATGGCTACACCTTC. Translation gives CASTRSYGYTF.

The chain carries TRBV2 and TRBJ1-4; TRBD1 agrees at 7 bases. J lost 4 bases, V lost 6 bases, and 5 bases had no gene match. The CDR3 contains 14 residues. Germline V gives CDR1 SNHLY, CDR2 FYNNEI. DNA for the CDR3: TGTGCCAGCAGAGACAGGGTCCGTAATGAAAAACTGTTTTTT. Translated, it gives CASRDRVRNEKLFF.

CDR3 sequence: CASSSQGDQPQHF. In nucleotides, the CDR3 is TGTGCCAGCAGCTCGCAGGGGGATCAGCCCCAGCATTTT. The chain has TRBV7-2 and TRBJ1-5; 7 bases align to TRBD1. The CDR3 loop spans 13 amino acids. The germline V gene encodes CDR1 SGHTA and CDR2 FQGNSA. Unmatched junction bases numbered 2, after V lost 4 bases and J lost 5 bases.

This sequence joins TRBV10-3 and TRBJ2-1; D possibly corresponds to TRBD2 (7 bases). The V gene's germline CDR1 is ENHRY and CDR2 SYGVKD. The CDR3 runs to 14 residues. Trimming stripped 7 bases from V and 6 bases from J, with 16 bases between. For the CDR3, the DNA is TGTGCCATCAAGGAGGGGGGGCCGGGCAATGAGCAGTTCTTC. Translation: CAIKEGGPGNEQFF.

In this sample, this clone turned up a few times. This chain links TRBV15 with TRBJ2-7, with D hard to call. CDR3 length: 15 amino acids. V lost 0 bases and J 6 bases, leaving 15 bases between the germline ends. Germline values: CDR1 LNHNV, CDR2 YYDKDF (reference sequence). The CDR3 DNA is TGTGCCACCAGCAGAGATCCGTTGGAGACGTCCGAGCAGTACTTC. Its translation: CATSRDPLETSEQYF.

This chain connects TRBV27 to TRBJ2-7; 9 bases match TRBD2. Germline CDR1 is MNHEY and CDR2 is SMNVEV (reference sequence). The V gene end was trimmed by 1 base and the J gene end by 1 base; junction bases not matched to a gene: 5. The CDR3 length is 16 residues. This chain's CDR3 is CASSLYLAGWSYEQYF. DNA for the CDR3: TGTGCCAGCAGTTTATATCTAGCGGGGTGGTCCTACGAGCAGTACTTC.

The chain carries TRBV29-1 and TRBJ2-5; a possible D gene is TRBD2 (7 bases). The V end was cut by 3 bases, the J end by 4 bases, with 12 bases between. The V gene's germline CDR1 is SQVTM and CDR2 ANQGSEA. This CDR3 comprises 13 residues. The CDR3 is CSVDRGARETQYF. In DNA form, the CDR3 reads TGCAGCGTTGACCGGGGGGCCCGAGAGACCCAGTACTTC.

The table lists this clone with a few counts. The chain carries TRBV2 and TRBJ1-1; D remains ambiguous. The CDR3 runs to 15 residues. V lost 8 bases and J lost 5, with 21 bases in between. Germline V CDR1 and CDR2: SNHLY, FYNNEI. The CDR3 DNA follows: TGTGCCAGCTGGGCGCAGGAAGGGAGTGCGACTGAAGCTTTCTTT. Its translation: CASWAQEGSATEAFF.

The V and J genes are TRBV18 and TRBJ1-2, with TRBD1 matching over 8 bases. The ends lost 3 bases at V and 8 bases at J; junction bases unmatched: 5. Germline CDR1 reads KGHSH; CDR2 reads LQKENI. The CDR3 covers 13 residues. CDR3 region: CASSPGTGRGYTF. Written as DNA, the CDR3 is TGTGCCAGCTCACCGGGGACAGGAAGGGGCTACACCTTC.

The gene calls are TRBV6-1 and TRBJ2-3; 9 nucleotides agree with TRBD2. Germline CDR1 and CDR2: MNHNS and SASEGT. The CDR3 runs 16 residues. V lost 3 bases to trimming and J lost 1 base; unmatched junction nucleotides: 5. The chain's CDR3 is CASSEGTSRRTDTQYF. For the CDR3, the DNA is TGTGCCAGCAGTGAGGGGACTAGCCGCCGCACAGATACGCAGTATTTT.

This clone showed up just a few times. The J gene is TRBJ1-5, the V gene TRBV30, with D perhaps matching TRBD1 (5 bases). The V gene lost 5 bases and the J gene lost 3 bases, with 14 bases spanning the gap. The CDR3 consists of 14 residues. Germline V gives CDR1 GTSNPN, CDR2 SVGIG (reference sequence). CDR3 coding DNA: TGTGCCTGGGGGGACCGAGGAAACAATCAGCCCCAGCATTTT. It yields the protein CAWGDRGNNQPQHF.

The CDR3 spells CASSLAGGRNEKLFF. Written as DNA, the CDR3 is TGTGCCAGCAGCTTAGCAGGGGGCAGGAATGAAAAACTGTTTTTT. The chain combines TRBV7-9 with TRBJ1-4, with 7 bases aligning to TRBD1. The germline CDR1 and CDR2 sequences are SEHNR and FQNEAQ (reference sequence). This CDR3 comprises 15 residues. The V gene end was trimmed by 0 bases and the J gene end by 5 bases; junction bases not matched to a gene: 3.

The chain carries TRBV14 and TRBJ1-2; TRBD1 might be the D (5 bases). Trimming cost V 3 bases and J 10 bases, with 12 bases left between them. The CDR3 consists of 12 residues. In germline, CDR1 is SGHDN, CDR2 FVKESK. CDR3 region: CASSHRVMDYTF. CDR3 DNA: TGTGCCAGCAGCCACAGGGTTATGGACTACACCTTC.

The chain carries TRBV19 and TRBJ2-5; 8 bases agree with TRBD2. CDR3 length: 17 residues. The germline CDR1 and CDR2 sequences are LNHDA and SQIVND (reference sequence). With 8 bases clipped from V and 1 base from J, the junction kept 15 bases outside the gene matches. Written as DNA, the CDR3 is TGTGCCAGTGGGGGAATTGGCCTAGCGGGCATCCAAGAGACCCAGTACTTC. Translated: CASGGIGLAGIQETQYF.

This clone was seen only a few times. The J gene is TRBJ1-5, the V gene TRBV30; D is possibly TRBD1 (6 bases). The CDR3 totals 14 residues. V dropped 1 base and J dropped 0 bases, with 7 bases sitting between them. From germline, CDR1 is GTSNPN and CDR2 SVGIG (reference sequence). The CDR3 loop reads CAWSGTVSNQPQHF. CDR3 DNA: TGTGCCTGGAGTGGGACAGTTAGCAATCAGCCCCAGCATTTT. The whole variable domain, filled in from reference TRBV30 and TRBJ1-5, reads SQTIHQWPATLVQPVGSPLSLECTVEGTSNPNLYWYRQAAGRGLQLLFYSVGIGQISSEVPQNLSASRPQDRQFILSSKKLLLSDSGFYLCAWSGTVSNQPQHFGDGTRLSIL.

This clone appeared a single time. This chain links TRBV6-1 with TRBJ2-3; 8 bases fit TRBD2. Unmatched junction bases numbered 7, after V lost 6 bases and J lost 5 bases. The CDR3 loop spans 14 amino acids. The V gene's germline CDR1 is MNHNS and CDR2 SASEGT. The CDR3 is CASRNGGAKDTQYF. The DNA of the CDR3 is TGTGCCAGCAGGAACGGGGGGGCTAAAGATACGCAGTATTTT.

The rearrangement joins TRBV9 to TRBJ2-1; 7 bases line up with TRBD2. Germline V gene data show CDR1 as SGDLS and CDR2 as YYNGEE. V lost 0 bases to trimming and J lost 6 bases; unmatched junction nucleotides: 12. This CDR3 is 17 amino acids long. The chain's CDR3 is CASSVATGLAAFNEQFF. As DNA, the CDR3 is TGTGCCAGCAGCGTAGCTACAGGTCTAGCGGCGTTCAATGAGCAGTTCTTC.

With regard to this clone: The same CDR3 is also encoded by other DNA sequences in this sample. The CDR3 spells CSVDLTGNTDTQYF. CDR3 DNA sequence: TGCAGCGTCGACTTGACAGGAAACACAGATACGCAGTATTTT. The chain has TRBV29-1 and TRBJ2-3; tentative D call: TRBD1 (6 bases). CDR1 is SQVTM, CDR2 ANQGSEA, per germline. Trimming left V 6 bases short and J 2 bases short, with 15 bases between. The CDR3 length is 14 residues.